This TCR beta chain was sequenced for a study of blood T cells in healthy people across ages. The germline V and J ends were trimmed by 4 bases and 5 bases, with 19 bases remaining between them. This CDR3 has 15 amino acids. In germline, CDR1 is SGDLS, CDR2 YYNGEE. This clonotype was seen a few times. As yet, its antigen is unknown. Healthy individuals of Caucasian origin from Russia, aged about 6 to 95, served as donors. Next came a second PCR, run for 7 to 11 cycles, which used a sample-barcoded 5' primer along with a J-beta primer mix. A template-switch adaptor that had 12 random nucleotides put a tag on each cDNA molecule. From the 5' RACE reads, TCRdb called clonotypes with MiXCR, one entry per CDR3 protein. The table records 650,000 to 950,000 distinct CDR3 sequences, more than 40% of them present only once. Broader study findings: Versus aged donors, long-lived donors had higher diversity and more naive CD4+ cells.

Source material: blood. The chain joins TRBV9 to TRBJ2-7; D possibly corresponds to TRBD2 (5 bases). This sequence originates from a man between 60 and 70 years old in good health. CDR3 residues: CASSLHGRGSNEQYF. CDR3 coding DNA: TGTGCCAGCAGCCTCCATGGTCGGGGTAGCAACGAGCAGTACTTC.